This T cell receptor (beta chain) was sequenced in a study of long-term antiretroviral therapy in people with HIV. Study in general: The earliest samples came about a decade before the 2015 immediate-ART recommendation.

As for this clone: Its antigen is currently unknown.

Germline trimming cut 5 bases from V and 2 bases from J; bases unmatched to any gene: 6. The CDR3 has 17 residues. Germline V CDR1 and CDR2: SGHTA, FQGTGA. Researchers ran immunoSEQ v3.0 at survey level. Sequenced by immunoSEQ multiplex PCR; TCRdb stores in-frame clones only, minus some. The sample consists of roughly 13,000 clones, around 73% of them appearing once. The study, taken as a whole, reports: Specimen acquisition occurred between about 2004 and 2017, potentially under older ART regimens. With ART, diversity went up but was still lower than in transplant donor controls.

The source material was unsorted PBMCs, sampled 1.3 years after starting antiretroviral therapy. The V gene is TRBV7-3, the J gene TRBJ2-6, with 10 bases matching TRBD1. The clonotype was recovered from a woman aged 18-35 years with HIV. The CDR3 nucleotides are TGTGCCAGCAGCGACCGGGACAGGGGTCCTGGGGCCAACGTCCTGACTTTC. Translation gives CASSDRDRGPGANVLTF.